These T cell receptor beta chains were read from a single sample in a study of post-analysis software for immune sequencing data. TCRdb reanalysed the PCR reads using MiXCR and keeps one entry per CDR3 protein. The table records 550,000 to 700,000 distinct CDR3 sequences, about 40% of them present only once. Sequences were obtained from blood. All receptors come from a girl aged 5 to 17 with multiple sclerosis. Each CDR3 is given with its conserved first and last residue. The D gene is left open where the match is weak.

CDR3 length | V gene | D gene | CDR3 protein
12 | TRBV7-8 | TRBD1 | CASSTGGGEQYF
14 | TRBV27 | - | CASGIGSSYNEQFF
16 | TRBV6-5 | - | CASVRFDVAPSGEQYF
12 | TRBV4-2 | - | CASSQTQGEAFF
16 | TRBV20-1 | TRBD1 | CSAPETGARSNQPQHF
16 | TRBV29-1 | - | CSVPVGGGIMNTEAFF
14 | TRBV12-3/TRBV12-4 | - | CASSPVAFTYEQYF
12 | TRBV20-1 | - | CSASGRSYEQYF
20 | TRBV7-2 | TRBD1 | CASSLYPQSPGTGNGDTQYF
14 | TRBV7-2 | TRBD2 | CASSPGLATDTQYF
15 | TRBV3-1 | - | CASSQVSGGEDTQYF
15 | TRBV7-9 | - | CASSLAAGQDQPQHF
16 | TRBV4-2 | TRBD2 | CASSQAGTSGTYEQYF
14 | TRBV29-1 | - | CSVVGRRANEKLFF
14 | TRBV3-1 | TRBD2 | CASSHTTSGREQYF
14 | TRBV10-3 | TRBD1 | CAISGQGTNYEQYF
11 | TRBV29-1 | - | CSVAQGNGYTF
16 | TRBV7-2 | - | CASSLFRGDSYNEQFF
11 | TRBV5-1 | - | CATGTVYGYTF
17 | TRBV11-2 | - | CASSSRRPGPGPYEQYF
18 | TRBV11-2 | TRBD1 | CASSFDSWDRGDQETQYF
14 | TRBV2 | - | CASSEARRGETQYF
17 | TRBV6-1 | - | CASSPLLTVMSNQPQHF
17 | TRBV12-3/TRBV12-4 | TRBD2 | CASSLALLAGRADTQYF
17 | TRBV20-1 | TRBD2 | CSARDLLAGPTSYEQYF
15 | TRBV20-1 | - | CSASPSGARGYGYTF
21 | TRBV6-5 | TRBD2 | CASSYRGVSGSSSGGPYEQYF
19 | TRBV12-3/TRBV12-4 | TRBD1 | CASISHWDRGRDARTEAFF
15 | TRBV15 | - | CATSRDRGVGSPLHF
13 | TRBV20-1 | TRBD2 | CSADPSGHNEQFF
17 | TRBV12-3/TRBV12-4 | TRBD2 | CASSLLGTSGGADTQYF
15 | TRBV27 | - | CASSRRPNFGQPQHF
15 | TRBV29-1 | TRBD2 | CSGAPSGSSYNEQFF
13 | TRBV6-1 | - | CASSEARWNPQYF
16 | TRBV12-3/TRBV12-4 | TRBD1 | CASSLWSGGEKAGYTF
12 | TRBV12-3/TRBV12-4 | - | CASSLGGVLPFF
16 | TRBV4-1 | TRBD2 | CASSQGRLAETNEQFF
17 | TRBV7-2 | TRBD1 | CASSLGGTGLRAPALHF
17 | TRBV7-8 | TRBD2 | CASSPRGGTREQETQYF
13 | TRBV4-1 | - | CASSPSPSYEQYF
17 | TRBV4-1 | - | CASTPGPHNAANTEAFF
13 | TRBV27 | - | CASSWAEYNEQFF
12 | TRBV7-9 | - | CASSLDYQGAFF
14 | TRBV29-1 | TRBD1 | CSGRDRGTYNEQFF